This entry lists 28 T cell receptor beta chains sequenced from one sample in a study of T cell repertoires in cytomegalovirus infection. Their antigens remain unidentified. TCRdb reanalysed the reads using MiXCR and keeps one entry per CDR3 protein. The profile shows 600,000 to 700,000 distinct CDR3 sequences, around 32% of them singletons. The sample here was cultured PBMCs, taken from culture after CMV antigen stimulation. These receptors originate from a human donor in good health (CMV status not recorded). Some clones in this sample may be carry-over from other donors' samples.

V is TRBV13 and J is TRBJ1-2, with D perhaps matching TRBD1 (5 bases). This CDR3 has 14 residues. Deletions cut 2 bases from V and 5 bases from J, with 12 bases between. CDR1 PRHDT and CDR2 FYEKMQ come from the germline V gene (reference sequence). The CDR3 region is CASSLRGLGYGYTF. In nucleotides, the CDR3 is TGTGCCAGCAGCTTACGGGGGTTAGGGTATGGCTACACCTTC.

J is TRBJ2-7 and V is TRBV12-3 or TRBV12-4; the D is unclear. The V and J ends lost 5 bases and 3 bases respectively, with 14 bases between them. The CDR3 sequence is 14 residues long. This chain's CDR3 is CASSRQTVGYEQYF. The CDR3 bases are TGTGCCAGCAGTCGCCAAACGGTCGGCTACGAGCAGTACTTC.

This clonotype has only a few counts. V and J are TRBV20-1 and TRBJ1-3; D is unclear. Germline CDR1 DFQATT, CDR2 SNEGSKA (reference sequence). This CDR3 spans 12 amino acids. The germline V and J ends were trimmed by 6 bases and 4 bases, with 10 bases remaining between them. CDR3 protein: CSANGLGNTIYF. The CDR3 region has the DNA TGCAGTGCAAACGGTCTCGGAAACACCATATATTTT.

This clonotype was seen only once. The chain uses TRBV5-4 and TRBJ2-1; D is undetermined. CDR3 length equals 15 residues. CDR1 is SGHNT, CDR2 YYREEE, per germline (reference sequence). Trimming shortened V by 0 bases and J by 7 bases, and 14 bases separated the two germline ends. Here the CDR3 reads CASSLGSPMLNEQFF. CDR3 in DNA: TGTGCCAGCAGCTTGGGCAGCCCCATGCTTAATGAGCAGTTCTTC.

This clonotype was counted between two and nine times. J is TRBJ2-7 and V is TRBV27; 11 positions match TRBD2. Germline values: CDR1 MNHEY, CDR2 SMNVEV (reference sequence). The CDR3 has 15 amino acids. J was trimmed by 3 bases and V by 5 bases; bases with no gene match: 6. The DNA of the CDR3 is TGTGCCAGCAGTCCCTCTAGCGGGGGGATCTACGAGCAGTACTTC. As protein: CASSPSSGGIYEQYF.

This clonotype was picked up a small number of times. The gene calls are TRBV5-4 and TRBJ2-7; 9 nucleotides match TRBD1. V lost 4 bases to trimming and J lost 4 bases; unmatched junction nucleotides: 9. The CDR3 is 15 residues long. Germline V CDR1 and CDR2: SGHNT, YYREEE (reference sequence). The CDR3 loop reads CASSPQGARAYEQYF. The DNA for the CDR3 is TGTGCCAGCAGCCCACAGGGGGCACGGGCGTACGAGCAGTACTTC.

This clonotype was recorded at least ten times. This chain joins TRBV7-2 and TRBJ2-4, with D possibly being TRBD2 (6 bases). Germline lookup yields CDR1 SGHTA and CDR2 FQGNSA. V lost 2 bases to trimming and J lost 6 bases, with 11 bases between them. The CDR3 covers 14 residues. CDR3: CASSLSGSGNIQYF. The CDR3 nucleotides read TGTGCCAGCAGCTTATCTGGTAGCGGAAACATTCAGTACTTC.

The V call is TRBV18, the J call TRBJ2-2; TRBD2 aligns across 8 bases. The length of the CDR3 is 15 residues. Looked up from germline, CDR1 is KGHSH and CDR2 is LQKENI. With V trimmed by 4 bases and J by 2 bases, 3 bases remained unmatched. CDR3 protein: CASSRRGDNTGELFF. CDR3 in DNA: TGTGCCAGCTCACGGCGGGGGGACAACACCGGGGAGCTGTTTTTT.

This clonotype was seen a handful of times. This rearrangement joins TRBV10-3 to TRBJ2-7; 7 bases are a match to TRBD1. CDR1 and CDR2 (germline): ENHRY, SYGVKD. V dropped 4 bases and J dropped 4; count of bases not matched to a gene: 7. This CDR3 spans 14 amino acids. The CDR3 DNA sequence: TGTGCCATCAGTGGAGGACAGGAAAGATACGAGCAGTACTTC. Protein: CAISGGQERYEQYF.

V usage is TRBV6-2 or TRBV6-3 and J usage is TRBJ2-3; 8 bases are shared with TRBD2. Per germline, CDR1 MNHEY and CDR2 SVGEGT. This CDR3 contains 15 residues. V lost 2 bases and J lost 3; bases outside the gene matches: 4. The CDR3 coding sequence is TGTGCCAGCAGTTACCCGGGAGGGGTGACAGATACGCAGTATTTT. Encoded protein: CASSYPGGVTDTQYF.

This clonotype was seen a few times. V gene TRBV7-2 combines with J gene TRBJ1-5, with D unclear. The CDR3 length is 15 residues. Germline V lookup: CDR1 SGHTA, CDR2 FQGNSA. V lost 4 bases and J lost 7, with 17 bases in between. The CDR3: CASSSSIGSGQPQHF. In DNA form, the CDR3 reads TGTGCCAGCAGCTCCAGCATCGGCTCCGGACAGCCCCAGCATTTT.

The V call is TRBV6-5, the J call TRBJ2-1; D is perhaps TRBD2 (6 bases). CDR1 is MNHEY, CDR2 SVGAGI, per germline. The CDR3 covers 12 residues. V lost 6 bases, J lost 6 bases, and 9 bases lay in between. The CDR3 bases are TGTGCCAGCAGATCGGGGGTCAATGAGCAGTTCTTC. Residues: CASRSGVNEQFF.

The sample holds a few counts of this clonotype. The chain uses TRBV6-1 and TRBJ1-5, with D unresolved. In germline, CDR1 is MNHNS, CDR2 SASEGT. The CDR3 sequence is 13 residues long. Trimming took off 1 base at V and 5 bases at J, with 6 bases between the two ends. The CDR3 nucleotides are TGTGCCAGCAGTGAAGGACGGTATCAGCCCCAGCATTTT. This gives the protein CASSEGRYQPQHF.

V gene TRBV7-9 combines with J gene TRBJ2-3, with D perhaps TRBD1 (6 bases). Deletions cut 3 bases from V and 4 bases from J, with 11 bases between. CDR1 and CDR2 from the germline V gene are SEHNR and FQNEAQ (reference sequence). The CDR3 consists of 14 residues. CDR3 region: CASSFTGPADTQYF. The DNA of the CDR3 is TGTGCCAGCAGCTTTACAGGGCCCGCAGATACGCAGTATTTT.

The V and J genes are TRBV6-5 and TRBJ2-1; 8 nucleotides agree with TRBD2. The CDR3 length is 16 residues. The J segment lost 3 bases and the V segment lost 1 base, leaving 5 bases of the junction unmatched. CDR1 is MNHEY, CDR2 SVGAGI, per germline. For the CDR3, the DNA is TGTGCCAGCAGTTACTTTGCCGGGAGGGGCTACAATGAGCAGTTCTTC. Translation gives CASSYFAGRGYNEQFF.

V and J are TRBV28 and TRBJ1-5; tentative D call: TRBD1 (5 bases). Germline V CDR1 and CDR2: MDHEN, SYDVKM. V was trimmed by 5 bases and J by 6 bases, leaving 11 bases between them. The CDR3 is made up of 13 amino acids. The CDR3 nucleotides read TGTGCCAGCAGTGGTAGGGGACCTCAGCCCCAGCATTTT. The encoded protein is CASSGRGPQPQHF.

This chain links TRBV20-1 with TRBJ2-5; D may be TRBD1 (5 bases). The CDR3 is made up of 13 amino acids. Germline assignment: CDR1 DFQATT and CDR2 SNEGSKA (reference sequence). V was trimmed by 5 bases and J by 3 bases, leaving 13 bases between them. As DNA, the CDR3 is TGCAGTGCTTTGGGCAGGGCGAAAGAGACCCAGTACTTC. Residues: CSALGRAKETQYF.

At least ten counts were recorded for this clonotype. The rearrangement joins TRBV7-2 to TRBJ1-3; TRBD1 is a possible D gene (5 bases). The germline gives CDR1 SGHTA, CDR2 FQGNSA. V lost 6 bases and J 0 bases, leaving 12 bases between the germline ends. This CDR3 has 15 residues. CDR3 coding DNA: TGTGCCAGCAGTGGGACCTTATTCTCTGGAAACACCATATATTTT. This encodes CASSGTLFSGNTIYF.

The CDR3 reads CASSLTGVGTDTQYF. In nucleotides, the CDR3 is TGCGCCAGCAGCTTGACAGGGGTAGGCACAGATACGCAGTATTTT. The chain employs TRBV5-1 and TRBJ2-3; 7 bases line up with TRBD1. Germline CDR1 is SGHRS and CDR2 is YFSETQ. The CDR3 is 15 residues long. After removal of 1 base from V and 1 base from J, the junction contained 3 bases not matched to a gene.

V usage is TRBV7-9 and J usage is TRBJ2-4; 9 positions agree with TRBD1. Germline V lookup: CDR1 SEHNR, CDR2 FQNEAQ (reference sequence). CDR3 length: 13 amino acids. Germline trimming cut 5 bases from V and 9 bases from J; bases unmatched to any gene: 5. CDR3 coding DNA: TGTGCCAGCAGCCCGGGACAGGGTAGCATTCAGTACTTC. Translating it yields CASSPGQGSIQYF. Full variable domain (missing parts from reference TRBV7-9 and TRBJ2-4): DTGVSQNPRHKITKRGQNVTFRCDPISEHNRLYWYRQTLGQGPEFLTYFQNEAQLEKSRLLSDRFSAERPKGSFSTLEIQRTEQGDSAMYLCASSPGQGSIQYFGAGTRLSVL.

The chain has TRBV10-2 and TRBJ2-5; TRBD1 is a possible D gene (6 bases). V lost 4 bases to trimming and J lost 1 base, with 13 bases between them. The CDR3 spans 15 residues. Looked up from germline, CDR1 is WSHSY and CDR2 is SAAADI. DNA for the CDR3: TGCGCCAGCAGTGGAAACTACAGGGCCCAAGAGACCCAGTACTTC. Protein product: CASSGNYRAQETQYF.

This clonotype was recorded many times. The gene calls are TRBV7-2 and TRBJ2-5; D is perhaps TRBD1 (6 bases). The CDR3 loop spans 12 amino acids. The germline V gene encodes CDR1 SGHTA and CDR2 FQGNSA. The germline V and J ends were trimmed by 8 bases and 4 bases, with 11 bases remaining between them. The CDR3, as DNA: TGTGCCAGCGGGACACCTAGAGAGACCCAGTACTTC. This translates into CASGTPRETQYF. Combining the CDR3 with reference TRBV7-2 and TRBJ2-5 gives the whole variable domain GAGVSQSPSNKVTEKGKDVELRCDPISGHTALYWYRQSLGQGLEFLIYFQGNSAPDKSGLPSDRFSAERTGGSVSTLTIQRTQQEDSAVYLCASGTPRETQYFGPGTRLLVL.

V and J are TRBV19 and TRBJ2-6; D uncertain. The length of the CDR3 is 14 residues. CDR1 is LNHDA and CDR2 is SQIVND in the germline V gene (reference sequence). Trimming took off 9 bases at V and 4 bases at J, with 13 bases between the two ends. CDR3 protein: CASERLTGANVLTF. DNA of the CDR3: TGTGCCAGCGAAAGGCTAACCGGGGCCAACGTCCTGACTTTC.

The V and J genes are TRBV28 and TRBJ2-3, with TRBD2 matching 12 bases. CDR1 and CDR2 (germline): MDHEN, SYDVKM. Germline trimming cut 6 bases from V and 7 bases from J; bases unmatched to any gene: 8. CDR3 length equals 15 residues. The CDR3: CASSPTSGGINTQYF. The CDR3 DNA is TGTGCCAGCAGCCCCACTAGCGGGGGGATAAATACGCAGTATTTT.

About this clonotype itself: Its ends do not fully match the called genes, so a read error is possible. The CDR3 reads CASSNSRQGMSYGYTF. The CDR3 DNA is TGTGCCAGCAGTAACTCCCGACAGGGGATGAGCTATGGCTACACCTTC. The chain employs TRBV6-2 or TRBV6-3 and TRBJ1-2, with 8 bases fitting TRBD1. Germline assignment: CDR1 MNHEY and CDR2 SVGEGT. The CDR3 covers 16 residues.

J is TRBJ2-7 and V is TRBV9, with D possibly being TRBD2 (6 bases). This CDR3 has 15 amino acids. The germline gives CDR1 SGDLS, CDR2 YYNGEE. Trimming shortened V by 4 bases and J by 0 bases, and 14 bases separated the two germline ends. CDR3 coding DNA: TGTGCCAGCAGCCCGCCGGGGGAGAGCTCCTACGAGCAGTACTTC. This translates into CASSPPGESSYEQYF.

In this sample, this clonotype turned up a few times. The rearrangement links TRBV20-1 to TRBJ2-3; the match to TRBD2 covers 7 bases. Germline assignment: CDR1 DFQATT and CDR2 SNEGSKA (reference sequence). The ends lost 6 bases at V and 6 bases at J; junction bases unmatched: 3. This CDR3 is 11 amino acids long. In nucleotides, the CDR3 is TGCAGTGCGGCGGGGGAGGATACGCAGTATTTT. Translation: CSAAGEDTQYF.

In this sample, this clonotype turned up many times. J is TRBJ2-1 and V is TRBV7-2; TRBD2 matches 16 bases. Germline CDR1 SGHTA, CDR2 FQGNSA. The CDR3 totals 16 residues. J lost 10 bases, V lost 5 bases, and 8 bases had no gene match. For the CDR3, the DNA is TGTGCCAGCAGCCCGAAGGGACTAGCGGGGGGGCGGGAGCAGTTCTTC. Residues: CASSPKGLAGGREQFF.